The present T cell receptor beta chain was sequenced within a study of graft-versus-host responses after intestinal transplantation. Turning to this clone: No antigen is known for it.

V dropped 2 bases and J dropped 0 bases, with 16 bases sitting between them. The V gene's germline CDR1 is SGDLS and CDR2 YYNGEE. This CDR3 region has 17 residues. TCRdb keeps only in-frame clones here, not all; method: immunoSEQ multiplex PCR. Counted here are about 35,000 clones, 93% occurring once; the ten biggest clones make up roughly a fifth. This chain joins TRBV9 and TRBJ2-3; maybe TRBD1 (5 bases). The sample in question was unstimulated CD8+ T cells sorted from spleen or lymph node cells, obtained before transplant. The sequence came from a human donor who was the organ donor for an intestinal transplant. CDR3 amino acids: CASSVWGWDFSTDTQYF. The CDR3 region has the DNA TGTGCCAGCAGCGTGTGGGGCTGGGATTTTAGCACAGATACGCAGTATTTT.